This T cell receptor (beta chain) was captured in a study of OX40 agonist ivuxolimab in advanced cancers. Looking at the study overall: Aged about 23 to 90 with a mean of 60 years, they were more than 80% male. Under the entry rules, prior anti-PD-1, anti-PD-L1 or anti-CTLA-4 therapy was allowed, and about 38% had some.

A remark on this clone: Its antigen is currently unknown.

Overall study results and limits: Low normalized clonal expansion also occurred in some nonresponding patients. The study found that CD8+ T cells averaged more expanded clones than CD4+.

Looked up from germline, CDR1 is SEHNR and CDR2 is FQNEAQ (reference sequence). V lost 5 bases to trimming and J lost 2 bases, with 23 bases between them. The CDR3 contains 18 residues. Data came from immunoSEQ multiplex PCR; TCRdb stores just in-frame clones and leaves some out. Of 35,000 to 50,000 clones listed, 85% to 90% are singletons. The chain carries TRBV7-9 and TRBJ2-3; tentatively, D is TRBD2 (5 bases). Sequenced material: CD4+ or CD8+ T cells sorted from blood, taken in a trial of the OX40 agonist ivuxolimab. The TCR sequence derives from an adult with an advanced solid tumor such as melanoma, head and neck, liver or kidney cancer. CDR3 in DNA: TGTGCCAGCAGCCCAGGACTGAGACTACTCAAACCCACAGATACGCAGTATTTT. Its translation is CASSPGLRLLKPTDTQYF. The variable domain in full, completed from reference TRBV7-9 and TRBJ2-3, reads DTGVSQNPRHKITKRGQNVTFRCDPISEHNRLYWYRQTLGQGPEFLTYFQNEAQLEKSRLLSDRFSAERPKGSFSTLEIQRTEQGDSAMYLCASSPGLRLLKPTDTQYFGPGTRLTVL.